Presented here are 21 T cell receptor beta chains from one specimen sequenced in a study of blood T cell repertoires in COVID-19 (dated by TCRdb to 2019 to 2021). Library construction relied on the immunoSEQ multiplex PCR assay. TCRdb provides this immuneACCESS table in a form limited to in-frame rearrangements. Some clones are lacking; in checked studies, under half of them reflect an unresolved V gene, and why the rest are absent is not known. The sample includes about 320,000 clones, with roughly nine tenths observed a single time. 2.6% of the sample is held by the ten biggest clonotypes. The sample was PBMCs or T cells enriched from blood (not recorded which). The receptors were gathered from a man in his sixties who had recovered from COVID-19.

The chain is built from TRBV5-4 and TRBJ1-6, with 7 positions matching TRBD1. This CDR3 has 18 residues. Germline values: CDR1 SGHNT, CDR2 YYREEE (reference sequence). V dropped 0 bases and J dropped 0; count of bases not matched to a gene: 6. CDR3 bases: TGTGCCAGCAGCTTGGTCCCAGGGGGTGGCTCCTATAATTCACCCCTCCACTTT. This codes for CASSLVPGGGSYNSPLHF.

The chain employs TRBV5-1 and TRBJ1-4; a weak D match, TRBD1 (5 bases). The germline CDR1 and CDR2 sequences are SGHRS and YFSETQ. The CDR3 runs 11 residues. V was cut by 5 bases and J by 13 bases, with 12 bases left in between. CDR3: CASSTEGVLFF. CDR3 coding DNA: TGCGCCAGCAGTACCGAAGGGGTACTGTTTTTT.

The chain is built from TRBV18 and TRBJ1-2; D unclear. This CDR3 region has 14 residues. The V gene lost 1 base and the J gene lost 0 bases, with 6 bases spanning the gap. The germline V gene has CDR1 KGHSH and CDR2 LQKENI. The CDR3 sequence: CASSPRETNYGYTF. The CDR3 DNA reads TGTGCCAGCTCACCACGAGAGACTAACTATGGCTACACCTTC.

The chain joins TRBV6-5 to TRBJ1-1, with D possibly TRBD1 on 5 matching bases. The CDR3 spans 14 residues. Germline V gene sequence: CDR1 MNHEY, CDR2 SVGAGI. Deletions cut 5 bases from V and 1 base from J, with 11 bases between. CDR3 protein: CASSKRQTNTEAFF. The CDR3 region has the DNA TGTGCCAGCAGTAAGAGACAGACGAACACTGAAGCTTTCTTT.

This clone appeared a single time. The V and J genes are TRBV19 and TRBJ1-1, with D uncertain. This CDR3 has 11 amino acids. The germline V gene has CDR1 LNHDA and CDR2 SQIVND (reference sequence). Trimming shortened V by 7 bases and J by 11 bases, and 14 bases separated the two germline ends. For the CDR3, the DNA is TGTGCCAGTATGTCGCCACCCCAGGCTTTCTTT. Its protein product is CASMSPPQAFF.

The V and J genes are TRBV5-6 and TRBJ2-3; TRBD1 agrees at 7 bases. V lost 0 bases and J lost 6; bases outside the gene matches: 4. CDR3 size: 14 residues. The germline V gene has CDR1 SGHDT and CDR2 YYEEEE. CDR3 residues: CASSLAGGSDTQYF. CDR3 nucleotides: TGTGCCAGCAGCTTGGCAGGGGGATCCGATACGCAGTATTTT.

The rearrangement uses TRBV7-6 and TRBJ1-5; 7 positions agree with TRBD1. V gave up 5 bases and J gave up 1 base; unmatched junction bases: 8. This CDR3 contains 16 residues. Germline CDR1 and CDR2: SGHVS and FNYEAQ. For the CDR3, the DNA is TGTGCCAGCAGCCCCGGGACAGCCGTCAGCAATCAGCCCCAGCATTTT. As protein: CASSPGTAVSNQPQHF. Drawing the rest from reference TRBV7-6 and TRBJ1-5, the complete variable domain is GAGVSQSPRYKVTKRGQDVALRCDPISGHVSLYWYRQALGQGPEFLTYFNYEAQQDKSGLPNDRFSAERPEGSISTLTIQRTEQRDSAMYRCASSPGTAVSNQPQHFGDGTRLSIL.

The V and J genes are TRBV27 and TRBJ2-7, with a weak D call TRBD1 (6 bases). CDR3 length equals 11 residues. Between the trimmed V and J ends, which lost 5 bases and 8 bases, there was a span of 10 bases. From germline, CDR1 is MNHEY and CDR2 SMNVEV (reference sequence). This CDR3 is CASSTQGKQYF. CDR3 DNA sequence: TGTGCCAGCAGTACACAGGGAAAGCAGTACTTC.

The chain combines TRBV2 with TRBJ2-7; D may be TRBD1 (6 bases). Trimming removed 3 bases at V and 3 bases at J, with 12 bases between. The germline V gene has CDR1 SNHLY and CDR2 FYNNEI. This CDR3 is 14 amino acids long. CDR3 loop: CASSETGLLYEQYF. The CDR3 nucleotides are TGTGCCAGCAGTGAGACAGGCCTACTCTACGAGCAGTACTTC.

The J gene is TRBJ2-1, the V gene TRBV18; tentative D call: TRBD2 (6 bases). This CDR3 is 17 amino acids long. The V end was cut by 2 bases, the J end by 0 bases, with 14 bases between. Germline CDR1 and CDR2: KGHSH and LQKENI. CDR3 coding DNA: TGTGCCAGCTCACCAGGTCTTAGCGGTGGCTCCTACAATGAGCAGTTCTTC. Its protein is CASSPGLSGGSYNEQFF.

The genes are TRBV20-1 and TRBJ2-7; perhaps TRBD2 as D (6 bases). The CDR3 runs 15 residues. Trimming removed 3 bases at V and 7 bases at J, with 22 bases between. The germline V gene has CDR1 DFQATT and CDR2 SNEGSKA (reference sequence). The CDR3 region is CSASMRAGRGGEQYF. CDR3 bases: TGCAGTGCTAGTATGAGGGCGGGGAGAGGAGGGGAGCAGTACTTC.

The chain uses TRBV6-4 and TRBJ2-1, with 9 bases fitting TRBD2. CDR3 length: 16 residues. Germline CDR1 and CDR2: MRHNA and SNTAGT. V dropped 1 base and J dropped 2; count of bases not matched to a gene: 3. The CDR3 reads CASSDFGTSPYNEQFF. In DNA form, the CDR3 reads TGTGCCAGCAGTGACTTCGGGACTAGCCCCTACAATGAGCAGTTCTTC.

The chain has TRBV29-1 and TRBJ1-2; tentative D call: TRBD1 (5 bases). Germline values: CDR1 SQVTM, CDR2 ANQGSEA. There are 15 residues in the CDR3. V was shortened by 0 bases and J by 5 bases, with 16 bases between the two germline ends. The CDR3: CSVEDLEAGIYGYTF. In nucleotides, the CDR3 is TGCAGCGTTGAAGATCTAGAGGCAGGGATATATGGCTACACCTTC.

V is TRBV7-9 and J is TRBJ2-1; no clear D. V was pared by 1 base and J by 10 bases, with 8 bases between. The CDR3 consists of 12 residues. The germline CDR1 and CDR2 sequences are SEHNR and FQNEAQ (reference sequence). For the CDR3, the DNA is TGTGCCAGCAGCTTAGACGTTCAGGAGCAGTTCTTC. It is translated as CASSLDVQEQFF.

The chain links TRBV2 to TRBJ2-1; TRBD1 matches at 9 bases. With V trimmed by 7 bases and J by 0 bases, 25 bases remained unmatched. The germline V gene encodes CDR1 SNHLY and CDR2 FYNNEI. This CDR3 is built from 22 residues. The CDR3 sequence: CASTAGQGSYGETLSSYNEQFF. The CDR3 DNA sequence: TGTGCCAGCACGGCCGGACAGGGGAGCTATGGGGAAACTTTAAGCTCCTACAATGAGCAGTTCTTC.

The chain is built from TRBV11-2 and TRBJ1-5; D unclear. Per germline, CDR1 SGHAT and CDR2 FQNNGV. The CDR3 covers 15 residues. The V gene lost 1 base and the J gene lost 4 bases, with 11 bases spanning the gap. The DNA for the CDR3 is TGTGCCAGCAGCTTAGGTATAGTAGAAAATCAGCCCCAGCATTTT. Its protein is CASSLGIVENQPQHF.

This sequence joins TRBV5-8 and TRBJ1-2, with 7 bases identical to TRBD1. After removal of 4 bases from V and 2 bases from J, the junction contained 8 bases not matched to a gene. This CDR3 is built from 15 residues. Germline CDR1 SGHTS, CDR2 YDEGEE. DNA of the CDR3: TGTGCCAGCAGCAGACAGGGTAGCCTGAACTATGGCTACACCTTC. It yields the protein CASSRQGSLNYGYTF.

The chain is built from TRBV28 and TRBJ2-7, with 8 bases identical to TRBD2. In germline, CDR1 is MDHEN, CDR2 SYDVKM. The CDR3 has 14 residues. V lost 2 bases and J lost 4; bases outside the gene matches: 4. CDR3 DNA sequence: TGTGCCAGCAGTTTACCGGGGGGGTTGTACGAGCAGTACTTC. Translation: CASSLPGGLYEQYF.

The V gene is TRBV5-5, the J gene TRBJ1-1; 7 bases are a match to TRBD1. Germline CDR1 is SGHKS and CDR2 is YYEKEE (reference sequence). The CDR3 totals 16 residues. J was trimmed by 6 bases and V by 3 bases; bases with no gene match: 14. CDR3: CASSWETGPVVAEAFF. DNA for the CDR3: TGTGCCAGCAGCTGGGAGACAGGGCCGGTCGTCGCTGAAGCTTTCTTT.

This rearrangement joins TRBV11-3 to TRBJ2-7, with TRBD2 matching over 7 bases. V lost 4 bases to trimming and J lost 0 bases; unmatched junction nucleotides: 3. The CDR3 is made up of 14 amino acids. Germline V gives CDR1 SGHNT, CDR2 YENEEA. CDR3 amino acids: CASSSAGVSYEQYF. DNA of the CDR3: TGTGCCAGCAGCTCGGCGGGAGTCTCCTACGAGCAGTACTTC. The full variable domain, in which reference TRBV11-3 and TRBJ2-7 provide the parts outside the CDR3, is EAGVVQSPRYKIIEKKQPVAFWCNPISGHNTLYWYLQNLGQGPELLIRYENEEAVDDSQLPKDRFSAERLKGVDSTLKIQPAELGDSAVYLCASSSAGVSYEQYFGPGTRLTVT.

CDR3 in amino acids: CASSYSDGGAGGISSYNEQFF. For the CDR3, the DNA is TGTGCCAGCAGTTACTCGGACGGAGGTGCAGGTGGTATCAGCTCCTACAATGAGCAGTTCTTC. The gene calls are TRBV6-2 or TRBV6-3 and TRBJ2-1, with D maybe TRBD2 (5 bases). With 0 bases removed from V and 0 bases from J, the gap between germline ends came to 24 bases. The CDR3 covers 21 residues. From germline, CDR1 is MNHEY and CDR2 SVGEGT.